This TCR beta chain was retrieved from a study of T cells in Graves' hyperthyroidism and ophthalmopathy. Trimming took off 0 bases at V and 3 bases at J, with 8 bases between the two ends. The CDR3 runs to 14 residues. The germline CDR1 and CDR2 sequences are MNHNY and SVGAGI (reference sequence). This clonotype has ten or more counts. Amplification yielded TCR beta CDR3 regions, with RNA transcripts as the source. The HTBI primer set was used in a first-round RT-PCR of the TCR CDR3. TCRdb fed the multiplex PCR reads into MiXCR, producing one record per CDR3 protein. The sample lists 500,000 to 600,000 distinct CDR3 sequences; 40% to 50% were seen once.

The source material was peripheral blood or thyroid tissue (not recorded which). The sequence was obtained from an adult woman with Graves' disease, either hyperthyroidism or ophthalmopathy (not recorded which). The chain uses TRBV6-6 and TRBJ2-5; D gene uncertain. The DNA for the CDR3 is TGTGCCAGCAGTTACTCGGTTGAGGAAGAGACCCAGTACTTC. The encoded protein is CASSYSVEEETQYF.